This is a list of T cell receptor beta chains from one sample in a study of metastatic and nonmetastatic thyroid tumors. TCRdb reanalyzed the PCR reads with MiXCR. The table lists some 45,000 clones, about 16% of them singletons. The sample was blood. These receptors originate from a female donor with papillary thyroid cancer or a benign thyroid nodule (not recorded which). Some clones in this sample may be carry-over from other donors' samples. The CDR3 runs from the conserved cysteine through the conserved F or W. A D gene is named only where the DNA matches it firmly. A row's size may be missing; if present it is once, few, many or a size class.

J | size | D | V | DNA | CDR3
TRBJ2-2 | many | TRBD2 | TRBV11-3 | TGTGCCAGCAGCTACGGGGGGGGCACCGGGGAGCTGTTTTTT | CASSYGGGTGELFF
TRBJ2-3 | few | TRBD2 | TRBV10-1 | TGCGCCAGCAGCGAGGGTGCTAGCGGGAGGGCAGATACGCAGTATTTT | CASSEGASGRADTQYF
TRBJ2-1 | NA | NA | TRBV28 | TGTGCCAGCAGAGGCATCAGGGATTTCGGCAATGAGCAGTTCTTC | CASRGIRDFGNEQFF
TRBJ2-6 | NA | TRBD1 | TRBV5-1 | TGCGCCAGCAGCCCCGGGACAGGGTACAGTGGGGCCAACGTCCTGACTTTC | CASSPGTGYSGANVLTF
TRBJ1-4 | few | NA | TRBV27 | TGTGCCAGCCGTAGGACCCAGTTTAATGAAAAACTGTTTTTT | CASRRTQFNEKLFF
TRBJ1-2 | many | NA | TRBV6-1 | TGTGCCAGCAGCCCAGAAGACTCAATCCTCGGCTACACCTTC | CASSPEDSILGYTF
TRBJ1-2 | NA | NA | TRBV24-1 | TGTGCCACCAGTGACACGGGGCCCAACTATGGCTACACCTTC | CATSDTGPNYGYTF
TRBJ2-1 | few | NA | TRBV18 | TGTGCCAGCTCACCAAAAACTTTTCAAAGCTCCTACAATGAGCAGTTCTTC | CASSPKTFQSSYNEQFF
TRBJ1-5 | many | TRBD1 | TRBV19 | TGTGCCAGTAGGTCCTCGGGCGACAGGGGGCTAATGAATAGCAATCAGCCCCAGCATTTT | CASRSSGDRGLMNSNQPQHF
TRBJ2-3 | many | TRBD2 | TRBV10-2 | TGCGCCAGCAGTGAGTGGTTAGCGGGAGGGCGGGGCACAGATACGCAGTATTTT | CASSEWLAGGRGTDTQYF
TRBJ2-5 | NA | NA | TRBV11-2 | TGTGCCAGCAGCTTAAAGGGGGGTACTCAGGAGACCCAGTACTTC | CASSLKGGTQETQYF
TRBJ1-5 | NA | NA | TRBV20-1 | TGCAGTGCGAGAGCGGACAGCGATCAGCCCCAGCATTTT | CSARADSDQPQHF
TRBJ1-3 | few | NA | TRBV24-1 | TGTGCCACCATGACCCCGGAAGAAAACACCATATATTTT | CATMTPEENTIYF
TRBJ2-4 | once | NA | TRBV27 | TGTGCCGGACTTGGGACGGACTCTACCAATAAGATTCAGTACTTC | CAGLGTDSTNKIQYF
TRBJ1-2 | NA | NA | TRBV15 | TGTGCCACCAGCAGAGATCAAGGGGGCTACACCTTC | CATSRDQGGYTF
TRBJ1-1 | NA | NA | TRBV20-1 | TGCAGTGCTAGAGGCCCGACAGTGAACACTGAAGCTTTCTTT | CSARGPTVNTEAFF
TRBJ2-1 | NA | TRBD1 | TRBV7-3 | TGTGCCAGCAGCCTAAAACCGGGACAGCGAAATGAGCAGTTCTTC | CASSLKPGQRNEQFF
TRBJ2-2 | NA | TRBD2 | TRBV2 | TGTGCCAGCAGCTGGACTAGCGCTGGGGAGCTGTTTTTT | CASSWTSAGELFF
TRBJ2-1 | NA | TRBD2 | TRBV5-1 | TGCGCCAGCAGCTTACTAGCGGGAGGCTCCCATGAGCAGTTCTTC | CASSLLAGGSHEQFF
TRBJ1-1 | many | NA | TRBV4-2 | TGTGCCAGCAGCCAAGAGGAACACCATAACACTGAAGCTTTCTTT | CASSQEEHHNTEAFF
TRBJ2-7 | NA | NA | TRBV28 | TGTGCCAGCAGTTTATTTAGCGGCTACGAGCAGTACTTC | CASSLFSGYEQYF
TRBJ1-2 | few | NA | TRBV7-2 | TGTGCCAGCAGCTTGACAGGCACGGGGGGCTACACCTTC | CASSLTGTGGYTF
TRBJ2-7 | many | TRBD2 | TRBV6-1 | TGTGCCAGCGAACCAGCGGGGTTCTACGAGCAGTACTTC | CASEPAGFYEQYF